This T cell receptor beta chain came from a study of beta chain features in type 1 diabetes. Study-wide results and limits: Patients with Type 1 diabetes showed moderately but significantly shorter TCRB CDR3s in all four CD4+ subsets. Compared to healthy donors, patients appeared to have naive, central memory and Treg TCRB repertoires that were more alike.

This clone was detected a few times. Its antigen remains unknown. The ends lost 8 bases at V and 5 bases at J; junction bases unmatched: 2. CDR1 is LNHNV and CDR2 is YYDKDF in the germline V gene (reference sequence). The CDR3 length is 12 residues. Since all of the isolated RNA was reverse transcribed, expressed TCRB transcripts were what got sequenced. Generated by immunoSEQ multiplex PCR, the TCRdb table keeps only in-frame clones and is missing some. This table has approximately 600,000 clones, roughly 12% appearing once. The clonotype comes from a man aged 25 to 45 with type 1 diabetes. The specimen sequenced was naive CD4+ T cells from blood. The chain links TRBV15 to TRBJ1-5, with 8 bases that match TRBD1. The CDR3 nucleotides are TGTGCCACCGGACAGGGCGATCAGCCCCAGCATTTT. It codes for CATGQGDQPQHF.